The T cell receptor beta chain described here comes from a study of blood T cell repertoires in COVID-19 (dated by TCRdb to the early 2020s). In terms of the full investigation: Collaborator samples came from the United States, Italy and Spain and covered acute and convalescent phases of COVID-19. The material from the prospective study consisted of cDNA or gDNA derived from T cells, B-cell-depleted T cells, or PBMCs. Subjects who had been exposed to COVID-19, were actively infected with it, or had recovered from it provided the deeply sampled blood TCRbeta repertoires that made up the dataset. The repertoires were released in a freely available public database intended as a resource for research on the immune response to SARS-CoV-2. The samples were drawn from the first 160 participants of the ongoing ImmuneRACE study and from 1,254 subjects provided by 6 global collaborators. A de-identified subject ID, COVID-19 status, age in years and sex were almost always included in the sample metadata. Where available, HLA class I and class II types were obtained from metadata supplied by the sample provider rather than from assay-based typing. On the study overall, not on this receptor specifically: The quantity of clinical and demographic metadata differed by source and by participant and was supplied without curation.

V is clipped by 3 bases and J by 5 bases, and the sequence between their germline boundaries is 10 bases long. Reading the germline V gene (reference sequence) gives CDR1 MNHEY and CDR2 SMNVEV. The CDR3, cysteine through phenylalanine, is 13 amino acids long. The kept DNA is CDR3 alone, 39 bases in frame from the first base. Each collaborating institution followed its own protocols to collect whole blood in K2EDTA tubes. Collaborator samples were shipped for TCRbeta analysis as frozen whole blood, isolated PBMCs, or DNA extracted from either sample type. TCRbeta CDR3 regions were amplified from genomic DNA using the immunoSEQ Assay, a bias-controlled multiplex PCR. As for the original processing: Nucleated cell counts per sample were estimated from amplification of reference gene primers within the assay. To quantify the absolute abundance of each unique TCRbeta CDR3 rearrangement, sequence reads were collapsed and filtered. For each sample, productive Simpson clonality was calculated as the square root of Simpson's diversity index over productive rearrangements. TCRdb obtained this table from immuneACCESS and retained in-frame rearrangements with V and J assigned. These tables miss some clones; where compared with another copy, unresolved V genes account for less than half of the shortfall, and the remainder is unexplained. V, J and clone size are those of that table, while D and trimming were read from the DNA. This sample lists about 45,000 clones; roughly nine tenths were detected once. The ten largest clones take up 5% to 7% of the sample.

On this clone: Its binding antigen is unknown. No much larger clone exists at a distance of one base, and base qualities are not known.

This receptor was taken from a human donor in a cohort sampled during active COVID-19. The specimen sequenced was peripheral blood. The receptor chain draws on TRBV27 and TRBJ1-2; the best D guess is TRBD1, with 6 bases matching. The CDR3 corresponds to CASSFRQGYGYTF. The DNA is TGTGCCAGCAGTTTTCGCCAGGGGTATGGCTACACCTTC.